This T cell receptor beta chain derives from a study of T cell clusters in autoimmune cytopenias. TRB was amplified by touch-down multiplex PCR, primer pools A and B combined. TCRdb derives one entry per CDR3 protein from the multiplex PCR reads, leaving out DNA. This sample's clone table lists a few thousand distinct CDR3 sequences. TRB amplification used approximately 250 ng of peripheral blood genomic DNA. In terms of frequency, this clonotype is medium-sized. Antigen: not known. Study-level findings and limits: Physiological T cell clusters of healthy donors were apparently absent in primary autoimmune cytopenia patients.

CDR1 and CDR2 (germline): MNHEY, SMNVEV (reference sequence). The CDR3 length is 13 residues. This sample was also put to use in a study of T cell repertoires in aging, cancer and after chemotherapy.

Sequencing used peripheral blood. The TCR comes from a human donor in good health. The chain joins TRBV27 to TRBJ2-1. The CDR3 reads CASSLSTSAQEFF.